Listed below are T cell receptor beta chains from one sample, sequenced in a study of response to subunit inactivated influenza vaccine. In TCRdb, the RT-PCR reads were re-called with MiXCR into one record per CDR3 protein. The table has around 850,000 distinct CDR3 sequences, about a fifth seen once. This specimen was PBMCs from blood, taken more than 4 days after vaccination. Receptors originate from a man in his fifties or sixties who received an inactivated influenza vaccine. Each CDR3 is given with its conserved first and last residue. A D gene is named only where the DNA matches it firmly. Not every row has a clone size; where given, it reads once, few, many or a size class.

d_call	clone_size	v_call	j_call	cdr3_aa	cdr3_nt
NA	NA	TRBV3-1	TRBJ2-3	CASSKRGGHTDTQYF	TGTGCCAGCAGCAAAAGGGGGGGCCACACAGATACGCAGTATTTT
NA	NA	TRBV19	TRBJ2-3	CASSPSGARTDTQYF	TGTGCCAGTAGTCCCTCGGGGGCACGAACAGATACGCAGTATTTT
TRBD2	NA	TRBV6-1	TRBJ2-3	CASTQSGRWFNTDTQYF	TGTGCCAGCACCCAAAGCGGGAGATGGTTCAACACAGATACGCAGTATTTT
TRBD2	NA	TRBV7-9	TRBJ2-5	CASKTGGPQETQYF	TGTGCCAGCAAAACGGGGGGGCCTCAAGAGACCCAGTACTTC
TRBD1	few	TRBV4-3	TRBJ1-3	CASSLDREGNTIYF	TGCGCCAGCAGCCTGGACAGGGAAGGAAACACCATATATTTT
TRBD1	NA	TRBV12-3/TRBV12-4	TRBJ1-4	CASSPGTVRGEKLFF	TGTGCCAGCAGTCCGGGGACAGTACGGGGTGAAAAACTGTTTTTT
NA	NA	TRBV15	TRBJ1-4	CATSSGATNEKLFF	TGTGCCACCAGTTCGGGGGCAACTAATGAAAAACTGTTTTTT
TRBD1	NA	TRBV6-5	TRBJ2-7	CASSYSRSRTGYEQYF	TGTGCCAGCAGTTACTCGAGGAGCCGGACAGGTTACGAGCAGTACTTC
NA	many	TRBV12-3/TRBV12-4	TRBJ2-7	CASSLRLDYYEQYF	TGTGCCAGCAGTTTACGGCTAGATTACTACGAGCAGTACTTC
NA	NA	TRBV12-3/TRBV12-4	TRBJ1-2	CASSSPPGHYGYTF	TGTGCCAGCAGTTCGCCACCGGGGCACTATGGCTACACCTTC
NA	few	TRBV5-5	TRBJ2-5	CASLDGGKGPQETQYF	TGTGCCAGCTTGGACGGTGGGAAGGGGCCACAAGAGACCCAGTACTTC
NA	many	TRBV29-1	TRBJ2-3	CSVEQGAVTDTQYF	TGCAGCGTTGAACAGGGTGCGGTAACAGATACGCAGTATTTT
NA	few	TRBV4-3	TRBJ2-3	CASSQDPARSTDTQYF	TGCGCCAGCAGCCAAGATCCGGCAAGGAGCACAGATACGCAGTATTTT
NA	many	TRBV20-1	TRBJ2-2	CSAPRGGNAGELFF	TGCAGTGCCCCGCGGGGCGGGAACGCCGGGGAGCTGTTTTTT
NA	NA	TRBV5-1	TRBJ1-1	CASSSTPANTEAFF	TGCGCCAGCAGCTCAACCCCGGCGAACACTGAAGCTTTCTTT
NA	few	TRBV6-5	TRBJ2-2	CASSYGGSNTGELFF	TGTGCCAGCAGTTATGGGGGATCGAACACCGGGGAGCTGTTTTTT
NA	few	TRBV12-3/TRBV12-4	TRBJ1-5	CASSLAQGSQPQHF	TGTGCCAGCAGTTTAGCGCAGGGGTCTCAGCCCCAGCATTTT
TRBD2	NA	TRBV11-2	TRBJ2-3	CASSVGTSGGSSTDTQYF	TGTGCCAGCAGCGTCGGGACTAGCGGGGGGAGTTCCACAGATACGCAGTATTTT
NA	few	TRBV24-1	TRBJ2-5	CATSDWSDQETQYF	TGTGCCACCAGTGATTGGAGCGACCAAGAGACCCAGTACTTC
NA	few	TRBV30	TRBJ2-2	CAWTSRNTGELFF	TGTGCCTGGACGAGCAGAAACACCGGGGAGCTGTTTTTT
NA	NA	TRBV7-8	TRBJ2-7	CASSLVQGLGSYEQYF	TGTGCCAGCAGCTTAGTCCAGGGCCTCGGGTCCTACGAGCAGTACTTC
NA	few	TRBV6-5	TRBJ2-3	CASSYSVGISTDTQYF	TGTGCCAGCAGTTACTCCGTGGGGATTAGCACAGATACGCAGTATTTT